This T cell receptor (beta chain) was sequenced during a study of T-cell memory formation after mild COVID-19. A word on this clonotype: What it binds is unknown.

TCRdb recomputed calls from the 5' RACE reads with MiXCR, one row per CDR3 protein. There are over 45,000 distinct CDR3 sequences in the sample; over 8.5% occur only once, and approximately 10% lies in the top ten. Whole-study findings and limits: Later expanders leaned CD4+, whereas clones that contracted between day 15 and 85 were balanced CD4/CD8. The study found contracting CD4+ clones mainly in CM and EM and contracting CD8+ clones in EMRA.

This CDR3 contains 11 residues. With 2 bases removed from V and 5 bases from J, the gap between germline ends came to 6 bases. Germline values: CDR1 SQVTM, CDR2 ANQGSEA. The origin of this receptor is an adult woman who had mild COVID-19 (a few samples of this study predate the infection). Cell type and time point are not known. The specimen sequenced was PBMCs or a T cell subset sorted from them (not recorded which). J is TRBJ1-1 and V is TRBV29-1; D is ambiguous. This chain's CDR3 is CSVEPTTEAFF. In DNA, the CDR3 is TGCAGCGTTGAACCTACAACTGAAGCTTTCTTT.